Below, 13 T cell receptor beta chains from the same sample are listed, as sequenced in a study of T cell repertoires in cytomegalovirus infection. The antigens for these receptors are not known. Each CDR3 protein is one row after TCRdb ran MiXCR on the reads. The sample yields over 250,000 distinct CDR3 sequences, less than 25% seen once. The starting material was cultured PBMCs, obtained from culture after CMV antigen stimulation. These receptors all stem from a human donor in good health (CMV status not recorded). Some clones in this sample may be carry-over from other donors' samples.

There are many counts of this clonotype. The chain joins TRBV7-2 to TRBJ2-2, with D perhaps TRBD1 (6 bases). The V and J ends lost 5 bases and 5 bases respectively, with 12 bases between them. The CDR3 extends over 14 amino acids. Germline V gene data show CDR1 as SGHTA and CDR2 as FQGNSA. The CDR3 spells CASSLGTTTGELFF. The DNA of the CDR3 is TGTGCCAGCAGCCTAGGGACAACAACCGGGGAGCTGTTTTTT.

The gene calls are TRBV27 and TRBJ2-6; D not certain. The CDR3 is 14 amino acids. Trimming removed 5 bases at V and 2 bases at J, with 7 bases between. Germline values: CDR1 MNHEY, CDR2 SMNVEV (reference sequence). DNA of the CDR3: TGTGCCAGCAGTCCCTACACTGGGGCCAACGTCCTGACTTTC. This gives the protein CASSPYTGANVLTF.

DNA of the CDR3: TGTGCCAGCAACCAAGCGGGGGGGTACAATGAGCAGTTCTTC. Translating gives CASNQAGGYNEQFF. The gene calls are TRBV6-2 or TRBV6-3 and TRBJ2-1, with 10 bases fitting TRBD2. Looked up from germline, CDR1 is MNHEY and CDR2 is SVGEGT. V lost 7 bases and J lost 4; bases outside the gene matches: 4. The CDR3 has 14 residues.

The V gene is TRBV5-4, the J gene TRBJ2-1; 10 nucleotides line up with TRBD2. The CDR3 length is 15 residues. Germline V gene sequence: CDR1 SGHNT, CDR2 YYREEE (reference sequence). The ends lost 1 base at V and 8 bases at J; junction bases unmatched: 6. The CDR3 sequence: CASSLPSSGSYEQFF. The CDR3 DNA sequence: TGTGCCAGCAGCTTGCCCTCTAGCGGGAGCTATGAGCAGTTCTTC.

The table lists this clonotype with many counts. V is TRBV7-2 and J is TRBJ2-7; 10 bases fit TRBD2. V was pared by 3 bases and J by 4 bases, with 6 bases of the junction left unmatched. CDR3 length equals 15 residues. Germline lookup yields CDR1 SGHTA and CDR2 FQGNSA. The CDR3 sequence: CASSFSSGGGYEQYF. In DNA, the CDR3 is TGTGCCAGCAGCTTCTCCAGCGGGGGGGGTTACGAGCAGTACTTC.

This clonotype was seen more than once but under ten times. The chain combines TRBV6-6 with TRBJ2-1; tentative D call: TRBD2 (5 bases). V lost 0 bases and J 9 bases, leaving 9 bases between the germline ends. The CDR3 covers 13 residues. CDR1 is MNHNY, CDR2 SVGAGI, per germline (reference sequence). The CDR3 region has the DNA TGTGCCAGCAGTTACTCGACTATCTCTGAGCAGTTCTTC. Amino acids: CASSYSTISEQFF.

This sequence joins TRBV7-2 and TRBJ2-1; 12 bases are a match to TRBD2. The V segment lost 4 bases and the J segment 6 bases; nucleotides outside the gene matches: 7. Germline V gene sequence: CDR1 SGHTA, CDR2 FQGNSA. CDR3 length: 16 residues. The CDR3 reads CASSSYGLAGFNEQFF. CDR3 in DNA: TGTGCCAGCAGCTCCTACGGACTAGCGGGATTCAATGAGCAGTTCTTC. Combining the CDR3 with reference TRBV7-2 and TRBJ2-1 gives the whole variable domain GAGVSQSPSNKVTEKGKDVELRCDPISGHTALYWYRQSLGQGLEFLIYFQGNSAPDKSGLPSDRFSAERTGGSVSTLTIQRTQQEDSAVYLCASSSYGLAGFNEQFFGPGTRLTVL.

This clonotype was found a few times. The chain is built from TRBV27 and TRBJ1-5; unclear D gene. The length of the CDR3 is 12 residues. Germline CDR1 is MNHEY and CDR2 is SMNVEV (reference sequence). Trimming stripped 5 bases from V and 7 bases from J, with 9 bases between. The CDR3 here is CASSRGGQPQHF. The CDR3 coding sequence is TGTGCCAGCAGTCGGGGTGGACAGCCCCAGCATTTT.

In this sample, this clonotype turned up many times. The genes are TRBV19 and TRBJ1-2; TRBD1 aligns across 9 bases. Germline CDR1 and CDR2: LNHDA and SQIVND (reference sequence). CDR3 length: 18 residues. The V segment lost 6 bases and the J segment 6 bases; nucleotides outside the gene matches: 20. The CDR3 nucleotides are TGTGCCAGTAGCCTACCGGGACAGGGCATAAGAAGGCTGGATGGCTACACCTTC. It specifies CASSLPGQGIRRLDGYTF.

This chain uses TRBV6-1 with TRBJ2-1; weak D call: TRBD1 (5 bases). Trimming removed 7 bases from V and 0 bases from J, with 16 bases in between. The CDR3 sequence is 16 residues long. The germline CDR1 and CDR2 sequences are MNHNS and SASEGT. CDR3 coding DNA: TGTGCCAGCACCAATTCCAGGGCCAGCTCCTACAATGAGCAGTTCTTC. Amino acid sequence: CASTNSRASSYNEQFF.

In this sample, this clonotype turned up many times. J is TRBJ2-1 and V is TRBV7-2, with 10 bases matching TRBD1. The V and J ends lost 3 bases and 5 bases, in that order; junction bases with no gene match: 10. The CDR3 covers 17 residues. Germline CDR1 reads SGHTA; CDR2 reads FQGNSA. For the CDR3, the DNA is TGTGCCAGCAGCTTGTCATTGGGGACAGGGGCTAACAATGAGCAGTTCTTC. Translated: CASSLSLGTGANNEQFF.

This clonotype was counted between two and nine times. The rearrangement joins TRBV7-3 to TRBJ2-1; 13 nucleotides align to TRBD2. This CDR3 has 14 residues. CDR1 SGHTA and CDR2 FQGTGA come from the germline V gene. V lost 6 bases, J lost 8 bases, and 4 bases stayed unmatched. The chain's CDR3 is CASRRTSGSYEQFF. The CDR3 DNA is TGTGCCAGCAGGCGGACTAGCGGGAGTTATGAGCAGTTCTTC.

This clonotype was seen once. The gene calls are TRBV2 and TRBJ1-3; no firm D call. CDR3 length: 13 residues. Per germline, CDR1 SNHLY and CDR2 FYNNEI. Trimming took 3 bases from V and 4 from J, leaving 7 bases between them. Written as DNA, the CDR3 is TGTGCCAGCAGTGAGAACATGGGAAACACCATATATTTT. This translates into CASSENMGNTIYF. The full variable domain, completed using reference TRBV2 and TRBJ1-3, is EPEVTQTPSHQVTQMGQEVILRCVPISNHLYFYWYRQILGQKVEFLVSFYNNEISEKSEIFDDQFSVERPDGSNFTLKIRSTKLEDSAMYFCASSENMGNTIYFGEGSWLTVV.